The 32 T cell receptor beta chains given below trace back to one sample, sequenced in a study of blood T cell repertoires in COVID-19. Only in-frame clones appear in the TCRdb table, and some are missing; sequencing was by immunoSEQ multiplex PCR. The table shows 55,000 to 80,000 clones, with around 83% occurring only once. Sample: peripheral blood. These receptors were taken from a human donor in a cohort sampled during active COVID-19.

This sequence joins TRBV11-3 and TRBJ1-6; D ambiguous. The germline V and J ends were trimmed by 5 bases and 0 bases, with 8 bases remaining between them. The CDR3 spans 15 residues. Germline CDR1 is SGHNT and CDR2 is YENEEA. CDR3 nucleotides: TGTGCCAGCAGCCGAGGGAGCTCCTATAATTCACCCCTCCACTTT. As protein: CASSRGSSYNSPLHF.

The V call is TRBV5-1, the J call TRBJ2-7, with D maybe TRBD1 (6 bases). V was clipped by 6 bases and J by 3 bases, with 19 bases between them. The germline V gene has CDR1 SGHRS and CDR2 YFSETQ. The CDR3 is 15 residues long. The CDR3 loop reads CASTWATGSLYEQYF. CDR3 in DNA: TGCGCCAGCACCTGGGCGACAGGATCCCTCTACGAGCAGTACTTC. The variable domain in full, completed from reference TRBV5-1 and TRBJ2-7, reads KAGVTQTPRYLIKTRGQQVTLSCSPISGHRSVSWYQQTPGQGLQFLFEYFSETQRNKGNFPGRFSGRQFSNSRSEMNVSTLELGDSALYLCASTWATGSLYEQYFGPGTRLTVT.

The chain uses TRBV15 and TRBJ2-1; maybe TRBD2 (6 bases). Germline V gives CDR1 LNHNV, CDR2 YYDKDF (reference sequence). The length of the CDR3 is 13 residues. Deletions cut 6 bases from V and 9 bases from J, with 15 bases between. The CDR3 spells CATSFKLGGEQFF. The CDR3 DNA is TGTGCCACCAGTTTTAAACTGGGGGGTGAGCAGTTCTTC.

The gene calls are TRBV5-1 and TRBJ2-3, with 7 bases aligning to TRBD1. The CDR3 is 14 amino acids. Per germline, CDR1 SGHRS and CDR2 YFSETQ. The V gene end was trimmed by 0 bases and the J gene end by 6 bases; junction bases not matched to a gene: 4. CDR3 in amino acids: CASSLAQGMDTQYF. The CDR3 DNA reads as TGCGCCAGCAGCTTGGCACAGGGGATGGATACGCAGTATTTT.

The J gene is TRBJ1-5, the V gene TRBV4-2; D perhaps matches TRBD1 (6 bases). Trimming removed 1 base from V and 6 bases from J, with 19 bases in between. The CDR3 has 17 amino acids. Germline CDR1 reads LGHNA; CDR2 reads YNFKEQ. CDR3 DNA sequence: TGTGCCAGCAGCCAAGTCGGGGACAAGGTCGCGGGTCAGCCCCAGCATTTT. As protein: CASSQVGDKVAGQPQHF.

V gene TRBV5-1 combines with J gene TRBJ2-5, with 9 bases that match TRBD1. Germline trimming cut 5 bases from V and 4 bases from J; bases unmatched to any gene: 6. The CDR3 totals 14 residues. Germline values: CDR1 SGHRS, CDR2 YFSETQ. The CDR3 DNA reads as TGCGCCAGCAGTCGGACAGGGGAGACAGAGACCCAGTACTTC. Translated: CASSRTGETETQYF.

This rearrangement joins TRBV29-1 to TRBJ2-1; D is possibly TRBD1 (5 bases). The CDR3 is 12 amino acids. V was clipped by 3 bases and J by 5 bases, with 8 bases between them. Germline lookup yields CDR1 SQVTM and CDR2 ANQGSEA. The CDR3 sequence is CSVDPTDNEQFF. The CDR3, as DNA: TGCAGCGTTGACCCGACAGACAATGAGCAGTTCTTC.

The chain employs TRBV30 and TRBJ1-2, with D possibly matching TRBD1 (6 bases). The CDR3 loop spans 12 amino acids. Germline assignment: CDR1 GTSNPN and CDR2 SVGIG (reference sequence). V gave up 7 bases and J gave up 8 bases, with 17 bases separating them. The CDR3 is CASGARGYGYTF. CDR3 coding DNA: TGTGCCTCAGGGGCCAGGGGTTACGGCTACACCTTC.

This chain connects TRBV14 to TRBJ2-7; TRBD1 aligns across 7 bases. Germline V gene lookup returns CDR1 SGHDN and CDR2 FVKESK. This CDR3 region has 18 residues. V shed 1 base and J 1 base; nucleotides not matched to a gene: 13. CDR3 loop: CASSQGGKGGSKSYEQYF. CDR3 nucleotide sequence: TGTGCCAGCAGCCAAGGTGGAAAAGGGGGCTCCAAATCCTACGAGCAGTACTTC. Full variable domain (remainder filled in from reference TRBV14 and TRBJ2-7): EAGVTQFPSHSVIEKGQTVTLRCDPISGHDNLYWYRRVMGKEIKFLLHFVKESKQDESGMPNNRFLAERTGGTYSTLKVQPAELEDSGVYFCASSQGGKGGSKSYEQYFGPGTRLTVT.

The chain joins TRBV29-1 to TRBJ2-3; D perhaps matches TRBD2 (6 bases). V gave up 6 bases and J gave up 6 bases, with 13 bases separating them. This CDR3 is built from 12 residues. Germline V CDR1 and CDR2: SQVTM, ANQGSEA. DNA for the CDR3: TGCAGCGTCGTGGGGGGTGGGGATACGCAGTATTTT. Translation gives CSVVGGGDTQYF.

V and J are TRBV5-1 and TRBJ1-3; no reliable D call. Germline V gene sequence: CDR1 SGHRS, CDR2 YFSETQ. V lost 4 bases and J 2 bases, leaving 13 bases between the germline ends. The length of the CDR3 is 15 residues. The CDR3 DNA reads as TGCGCCAGCAGCCTGGCGGGTGGAACTGGAAACACCATATATTTT. Translation gives CASSLAGGTGNTIYF.

This clone was counted once. The chain uses TRBV5-1 and TRBJ2-2, with 7 bases matching TRBD2. The CDR3 has 16 amino acids. Germline V CDR1 and CDR2: SGHRS, YFSETQ. V trimming: 0 bases; J trimming: 5 bases; junction bases outside the gene matches: 7. CDR3 loop: CASSLEAGVITGELFF. The CDR3 DNA follows: TGCGCCAGCAGCTTGGAGGCGGGAGTCATAACCGGGGAGCTGTTTTTT.

The chain links TRBV19 to TRBJ1-4; D not resolved. In germline, CDR1 is LNHDA, CDR2 SQIVND (reference sequence). The CDR3 has 15 residues. V lost 5 bases to trimming and J lost 7 bases, with 17 bases between them. The CDR3 here is CASSGSGRGIEKLFF. CDR3 coding DNA: TGTGCCAGTAGTGGGTCCGGGAGAGGCATTGAAAAACTGTTTTTT.

This clone was seen a few times. The J gene is TRBJ2-7, the V gene TRBV2, with TRBD1 matching 10 bases. Germline CDR1 reads SNHLY; CDR2 reads FYNNEI. With 6 bases clipped from V and 6 bases from J, the junction kept 5 bases outside the gene matches. The CDR3 consists of 13 residues. This chain's CDR3 is CASSRDRGLEQYF. In DNA form, the CDR3 reads TGTGCCAGCAGCCGGGACAGGGGTCTCGAGCAGTACTTC.

The chain has TRBV6-2 or TRBV6-3 and TRBJ2-7; a weak D match, TRBD1 (5 bases). Germline V gives CDR1 MNHEY, CDR2 SVGEGT. The V end lost 4 bases, the J end lost 9 bases, and 19 bases lay between the germline ends. The CDR3 is 14 amino acids. The CDR3 DNA sequence: TGTGCCAGCAGTTTCAGGGCAGTAATAACGGGGCAGTACTTC. Residues: CASSFRAVITGQYF.

This clone was seen once. V and J are TRBV19 and TRBJ1-6; D gene ambiguous. With 1 base removed from V and 11 bases from J, the gap between germline ends came to 9 bases. Germline CDR1 is LNHDA and CDR2 is SQIVND (reference sequence). The CDR3 sequence is 13 residues long. CDR3 in amino acids: CASSIGFQTPLHF. CDR3 bases: TGTGCCAGTAGTATAGGTTTTCAGACACCCCTCCACTTT.

This clone was seen more than once but under ten times. The chain couples TRBV6-5 to TRBJ2-7; 9 nucleotides line up with TRBD2. Germline CDR1 reads MNHEY; CDR2 reads SVGAGI. The CDR3 spans 15 residues. The V and J ends lost 7 bases and 2 bases, in that order; junction bases with no gene match: 9. The CDR3 loop reads CASTANSGGPYEQYF. CDR3 bases: TGTGCCAGCACCGCGAATAGCGGGGGCCCCTACGAGCAGTACTTC.

The chain combines TRBV11-3 with TRBJ1-1, with D perhaps TRBD1 (5 bases). Germline CDR1 and CDR2: SGHNT and YENEEA. Trimming left V 5 bases short and J 6 bases short, with 16 bases between. CDR3 length: 14 residues. CDR3 residues: CASSRGGAIAEAFF. The CDR3 nucleotides read TGTGCCAGCAGCCGGGGGGGAGCTATCGCTGAAGCTTTCTTT.

The gene calls are TRBV9 and TRBJ2-2, with 10 bases that match TRBD2. The CDR3 consists of 16 residues. The V gene end was trimmed by 0 bases and the J gene end by 7 bases; junction bases not matched to a gene: 6. Germline V CDR1 and CDR2: SGDLS, YYNGEE. CDR3 coding DNA: TGTGCCAGCAGCGTAGGGCTAGCGGGAGTCCGCGGGGAGCTGTTTTTT. Its protein product is CASSVGLAGVRGELFF.

This chain connects TRBV7-9 to TRBJ1-1; 9 bases are shared with TRBD1. The CDR3 contains 16 residues. Germline V gives CDR1 SEHNR, CDR2 FQNEAQ (reference sequence). Trimming removed 5 bases from V and 0 bases from J; junction bases left unmatched: 7. The CDR3 DNA is TGTGCCAGCAGCCCGAGAGGACAGGGGATGAACACTGAAGCTTTCTTT. Protein sequence: CASSPRGQGMNTEAFF.

This clone came up a few times. The genes are TRBV7-9 and TRBJ1-1; D unresolved. Germline-derived CDR1 and CDR2 are SEHNR and FQNEAQ (reference sequence). The germline V and J ends were trimmed by 5 bases and 1 base, with 8 bases remaining between them. The CDR3 has 13 residues. DNA for the CDR3: TGTGCCAGCAGCCAATCCGGGAACACTGAAGCTTTCTTT. This translates into CASSQSGNTEAFF. Using reference TRBV7-9 and TRBJ1-1 for the parts outside the CDR3, the full variable domain is DTGVSQNPRHKITKRGQNVTFRCDPISEHNRLYWYRQTLGQGPEFLTYFQNEAQLEKSRLLSDRFSAERPKGSFSTLEIQRTEQGDSAMYLCASSQSGNTEAFFGQGTRLTVV.

The chain combines TRBV7-8 with TRBJ2-1, with a weak D call TRBD2 (5 bases). This CDR3 contains 13 residues. With 8 bases removed from V and 5 bases from J, the gap between germline ends came to 13 bases. Germline lookup yields CDR1 SGHVS and CDR2 FQNEAQ. The CDR3 region has the DNA TGTGCCAGCCGGGGAGCGGTACACAATGAGCAGTTCTTC. Encoded protein: CASRGAVHNEQFF.

The rearrangement uses TRBV5-4 and TRBJ2-7, with D possibly matching TRBD2 (5 bases). The CDR3 runs 13 residues. Trimming shortened V by 2 bases and J by 5 bases, and 11 bases separated the two germline ends. Germline V gene sequence: CDR1 SGHNT, CDR2 YYREEE (reference sequence). CDR3 sequence reads: CASSFPAADEQYF. Here the CDR3 DNA reads TGTGCCAGCAGCTTTCCAGCGGCAGACGAGCAGTACTTC.

The chain carries TRBV5-6 and TRBJ1-2, with 7 bases fitting TRBD1. There are 12 residues in the CDR3. V trimming: 4 bases; J trimming: 8 bases; junction bases outside the gene matches: 5. CDR1 and CDR2 from the germline V gene are SGHDT and YYEEEE. The CDR3 loop is CASSQGQIGYTF. CDR3 nucleotide sequence: TGTGCCAGCAGCCAGGGACAGATCGGCTACACCTTC.

This clone has a handful of counts. The gene calls are TRBV10-1 and TRBJ2-7, with D possibly TRBD2 on 6 matching bases. This CDR3 has 15 residues. Trimming shortened V by 0 bases and J by 7 bases, and 16 bases separated the two germline ends. The V gene's germline CDR1 is WNHNN and CDR2 SYGVQD (reference sequence). The CDR3 loop is CASSESEGLGKEQYF. The DNA of the CDR3 is TGCGCCAGCAGTGAGTCGGAGGGGTTAGGAAAGGAGCAGTACTTC.

This CDR3 reads CASSGLRGGGYTF. The CDR3 DNA sequence: TGTGCCAGCAGCGGACTCAGGGGTGGTGGCTACACCTTC. V is TRBV7-9 and J is TRBJ1-2; possible D gene TRBD1, 6 bases. Germline V gene data show CDR1 as SEHNR and CDR2 as FQNEAQ (reference sequence). The CDR3 length is 13 residues. Trimming removed 5 bases at V and 7 bases at J, with 14 bases between. Complete variable domain (other parts from reference TRBV7-9 and TRBJ1-2): DTGVSQNPRHKITKRGQNVTFRCDPISEHNRLYWYRQTLGQGPEFLTYFQNEAQLEKSRLLSDRFSAERPKGSFSTLEIQRTEQGDSAMYLCASSGLRGGGYTFGSGTRLTVV.

The CDR3 spells CATSREAGDRGEAFF. The CDR3 DNA is TGTGCCACCAGCAGAGAGGCCGGGGACAGGGGTGAAGCTTTCTTT. The V call is TRBV15, the J call TRBJ1-1; 10 bases match TRBD1. Germline-derived CDR1 and CDR2 are LNHNV and YYDKDF (reference sequence). CDR3 length: 15 residues. With V trimmed by 0 bases and J by 7 bases, 5 bases remained unmatched.

The genes are TRBV5-1 and TRBJ2-7; 8 bases align to TRBD2. Germline V gene data show CDR1 as SGHRS and CDR2 as YFSETQ. The CDR3 length is 17 residues. With 1 base clipped from V and 3 bases from J, the junction kept 12 bases outside the gene matches. The chain's CDR3 is CASSLRGGRGLGYEQYF. The CDR3 DNA sequence: TGCGCCAGCAGCTTGCGGGGGGGGCGCGGTTTAGGCTACGAGCAGTACTTC.

V and J are TRBV19 and TRBJ2-7; 10 positions agree with TRBD2. The CDR3 is made up of 16 amino acids. V lost 3 bases, J lost 6 bases, and 11 bases stayed unmatched. The V gene's germline CDR1 is LNHDA and CDR2 SQIVND (reference sequence). The DNA of the CDR3 is TGTGCCAGTAGTATCCTCCCCTCTAGCGGGAGAGGCGAGCAGTACTTC. Translating it yields CASSILPSSGRGEQYF.

This clone has more than one count but fewer than ten. This chain joins TRBV28 and TRBJ1-2; 8 bases align to TRBD1. Looked up from germline, CDR1 is MDHEN and CDR2 is SYDVKM. The V and J ends lost 2 bases and 10 bases, in that order; junction bases with no gene match: 3. The CDR3 is made up of 12 amino acids. DNA for the CDR3: TGTGCCAGCAGTTTAATGACAGGGGACTACACCTTC. It encodes CASSLMTGDYTF.

The J gene is TRBJ2-1, the V gene TRBV28, with 7 bases identical to TRBD2. The CDR3 extends over 15 amino acids. Germline loops: CDR1 MDHEN, CDR2 SYDVKM. J gave up 5 bases and V 8 bases, and 12 bases lay outside the gene matches. CDR3 DNA sequence: TGTGCCAGCCTCGTCGCGGGGGTGGGGAACAATGAGCAGTTCTTC. Its protein product is CASLVAGVGNNEQFF.

The genes are TRBV4-2 and TRBJ2-7, with 9 nucleotides matching TRBD2. Germline V gives CDR1 LGHNA, CDR2 YNFKEQ. This CDR3 region has 16 residues. The ends lost 4 bases at V and 6 bases at J; junction bases unmatched: 13. CDR3 residues: CASSPRLGGGAVEQYF. As DNA, the CDR3 is TGTGCCAGCAGCCCCAGGTTGGGCGGGGGGGCTGTCGAGCAGTACTTC.